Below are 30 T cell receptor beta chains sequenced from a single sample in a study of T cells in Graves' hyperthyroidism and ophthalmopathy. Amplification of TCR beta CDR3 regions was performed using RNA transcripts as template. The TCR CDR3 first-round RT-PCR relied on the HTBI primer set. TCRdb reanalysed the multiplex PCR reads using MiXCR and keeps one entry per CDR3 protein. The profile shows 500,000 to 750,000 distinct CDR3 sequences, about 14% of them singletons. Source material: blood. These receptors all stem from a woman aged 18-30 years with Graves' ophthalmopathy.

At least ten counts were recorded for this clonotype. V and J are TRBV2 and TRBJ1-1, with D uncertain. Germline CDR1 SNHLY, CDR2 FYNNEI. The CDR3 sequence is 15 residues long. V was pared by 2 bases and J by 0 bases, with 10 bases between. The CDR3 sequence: CASSEFGRMNTEAFF. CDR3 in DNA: TGTGCCAGCAGTGAATTCGGACGCATGAACACTGAAGCTTTCTTT. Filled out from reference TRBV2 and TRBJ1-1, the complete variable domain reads EPEVTQTPSHQVTQMGQEVILRCVPISNHLYFYWYRQILGQKVEFLVSFYNNEISEKSEIFDDQFSVERPDGSNFTLKIRSTKLEDSAMYFCASSEFGRMNTEAFFGQGTRLTVV.

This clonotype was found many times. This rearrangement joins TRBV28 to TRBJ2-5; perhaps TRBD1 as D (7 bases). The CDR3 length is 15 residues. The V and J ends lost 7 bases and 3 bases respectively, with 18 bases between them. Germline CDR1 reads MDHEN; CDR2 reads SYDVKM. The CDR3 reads CASTSGGPLKETQYF. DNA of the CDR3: TGTGCCAGCACGTCAGGGGGGCCTTTAAAAGAGACCCAGTACTTC.

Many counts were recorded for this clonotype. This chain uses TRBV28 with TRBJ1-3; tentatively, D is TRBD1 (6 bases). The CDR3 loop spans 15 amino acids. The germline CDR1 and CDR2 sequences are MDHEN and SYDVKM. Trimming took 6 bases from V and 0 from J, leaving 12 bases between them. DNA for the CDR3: TGTGCCAGCAGCCAACCAGGGGACTCTGGAAACACCATATATTTT. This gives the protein CASSQPGDSGNTIYF.

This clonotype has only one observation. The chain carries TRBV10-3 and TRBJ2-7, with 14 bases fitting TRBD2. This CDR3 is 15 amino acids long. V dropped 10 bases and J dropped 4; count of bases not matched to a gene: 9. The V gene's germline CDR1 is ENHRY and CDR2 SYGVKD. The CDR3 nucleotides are TGTGCCACCCGCGGGACTAGCGGGAGTCGGTACGAGCAGTACTTC. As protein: CATRGTSGSRYEQYF.

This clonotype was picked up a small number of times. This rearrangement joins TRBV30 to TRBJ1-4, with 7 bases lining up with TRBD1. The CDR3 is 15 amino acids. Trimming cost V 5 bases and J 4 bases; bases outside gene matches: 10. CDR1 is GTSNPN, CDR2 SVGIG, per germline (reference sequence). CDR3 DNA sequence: TGTGCCTGGGGATCGGGGACAGTGGGTAATGAAAAACTGTTTTTT. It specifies CAWGSGTVGNEKLFF.

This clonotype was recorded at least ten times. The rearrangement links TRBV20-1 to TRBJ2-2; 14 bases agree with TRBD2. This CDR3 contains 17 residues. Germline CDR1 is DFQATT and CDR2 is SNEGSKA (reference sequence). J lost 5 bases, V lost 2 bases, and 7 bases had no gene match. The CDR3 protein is CSARTLGLAGDTGELFF. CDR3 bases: TGCAGTGCTAGAACCTTGGGACTAGCGGGAGATACCGGGGAGCTGTTTTTT.

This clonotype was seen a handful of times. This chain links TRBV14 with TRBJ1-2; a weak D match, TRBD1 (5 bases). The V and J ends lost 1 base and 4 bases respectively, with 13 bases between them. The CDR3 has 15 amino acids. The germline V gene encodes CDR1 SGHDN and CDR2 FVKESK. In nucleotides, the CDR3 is TGTGCCAGCAGCCAAGCGGGACCGGGCCTCTATGGCTACACCTTC. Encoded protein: CASSQAGPGLYGYTF.

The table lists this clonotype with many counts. The CDR3 loop is CASRQLAGDYTGELFF. The CDR3 DNA reads as TGTGCCAGCAGACAACTAGCGGGAGATTATACCGGGGAGCTGTTTTTT. This chain links TRBV7-2 with TRBJ2-2; 11 bases are shared with TRBD2. The CDR3 totals 16 residues. Germline V gives CDR1 SGHTA, CDR2 FQGNSA. V dropped 6 bases and J dropped 5; count of bases not matched to a gene: 8.

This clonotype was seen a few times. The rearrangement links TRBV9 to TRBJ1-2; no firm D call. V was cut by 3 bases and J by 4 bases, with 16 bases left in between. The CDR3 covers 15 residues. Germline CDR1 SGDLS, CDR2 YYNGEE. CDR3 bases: TGTGCCAGCAGCGCCCCACGTCAATTAGTCTATGGCTACACCTTC. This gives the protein CASSAPRQLVYGYTF.

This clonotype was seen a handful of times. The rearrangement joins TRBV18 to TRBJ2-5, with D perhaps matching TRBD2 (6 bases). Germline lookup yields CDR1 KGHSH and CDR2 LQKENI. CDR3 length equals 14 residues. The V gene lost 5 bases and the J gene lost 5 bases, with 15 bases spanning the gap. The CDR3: CASSRFSGGETQYF. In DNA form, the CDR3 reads TGTGCCAGCTCAAGGTTTAGCGGTGGGGAGACCCAGTACTTC.

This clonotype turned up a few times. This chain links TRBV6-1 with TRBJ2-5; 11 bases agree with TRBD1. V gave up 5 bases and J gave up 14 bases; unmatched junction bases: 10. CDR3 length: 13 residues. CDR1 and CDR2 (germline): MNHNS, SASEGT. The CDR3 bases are TGTGCCAGCAGTTCCCCCTCGGACAGGGGGCTTTACTTC. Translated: CASSSPSDRGLYF.

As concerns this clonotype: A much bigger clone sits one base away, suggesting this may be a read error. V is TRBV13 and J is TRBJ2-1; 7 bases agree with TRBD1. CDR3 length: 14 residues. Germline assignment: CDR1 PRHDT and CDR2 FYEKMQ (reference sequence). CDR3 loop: CANSDRQGYNEQFF. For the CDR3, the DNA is TGTGCCAACAGCGACCGACAGGGCTACAATGAGCAGTTCTTC.

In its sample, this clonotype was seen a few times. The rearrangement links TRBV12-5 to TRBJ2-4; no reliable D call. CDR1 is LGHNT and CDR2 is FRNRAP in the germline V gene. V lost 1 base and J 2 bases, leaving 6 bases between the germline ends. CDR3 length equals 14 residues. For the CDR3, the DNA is TGTGCTAGTGGTTTGGGGCGGTCCAAAAACATTCAGTACTTC. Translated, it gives CASGLGRSKNIQYF.

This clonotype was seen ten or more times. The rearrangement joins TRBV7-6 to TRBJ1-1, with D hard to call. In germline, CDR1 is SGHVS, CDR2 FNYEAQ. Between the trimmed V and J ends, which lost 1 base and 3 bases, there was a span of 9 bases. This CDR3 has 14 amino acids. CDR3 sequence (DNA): TGTGCCAGCAGCTTAGGGCCCGGGGACACTGAAGCTTTCTTT. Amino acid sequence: CASSLGPGDTEAFF.

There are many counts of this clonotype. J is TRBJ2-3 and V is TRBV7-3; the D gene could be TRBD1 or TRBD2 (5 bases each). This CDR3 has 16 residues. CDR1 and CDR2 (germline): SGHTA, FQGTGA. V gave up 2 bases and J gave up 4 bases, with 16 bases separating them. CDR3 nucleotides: TGTGCCAGCAGCTTAGGGGGACGGGTGGGGTCAGATACGCAGTATTTT. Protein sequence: CASSLGGRVGSDTQYF.

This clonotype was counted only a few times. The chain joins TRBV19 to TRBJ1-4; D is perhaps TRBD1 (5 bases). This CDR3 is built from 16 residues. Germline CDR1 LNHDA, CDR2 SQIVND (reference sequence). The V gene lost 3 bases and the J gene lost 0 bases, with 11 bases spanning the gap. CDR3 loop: CASSIGTPTTNEKLFF. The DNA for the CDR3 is TGTGCCAGTAGTATCGGGACTCCAACAACTAATGAAAAACTGTTTTTT.

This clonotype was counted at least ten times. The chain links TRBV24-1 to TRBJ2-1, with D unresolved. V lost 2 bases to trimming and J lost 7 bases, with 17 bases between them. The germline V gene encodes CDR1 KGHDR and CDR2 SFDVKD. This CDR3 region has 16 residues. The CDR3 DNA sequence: TGTGCCACCAGTGATTATGGTGGAGACCCCCAAAATGAGCAGTTCTTC. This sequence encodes CATSDYGGDPQNEQFF.

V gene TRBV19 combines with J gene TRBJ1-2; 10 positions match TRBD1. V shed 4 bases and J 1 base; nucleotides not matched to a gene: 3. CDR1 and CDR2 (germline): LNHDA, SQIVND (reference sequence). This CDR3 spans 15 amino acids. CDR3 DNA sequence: TGTGCCAGTAGTACCGGACAGGGGGTTAACTATGGCTACACCTTC. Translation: CASSTGQGVNYGYTF.

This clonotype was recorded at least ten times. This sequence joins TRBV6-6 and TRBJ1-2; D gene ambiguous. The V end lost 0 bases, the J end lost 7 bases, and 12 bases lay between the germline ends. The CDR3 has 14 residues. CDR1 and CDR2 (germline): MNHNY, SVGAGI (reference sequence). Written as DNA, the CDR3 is TGTGCCAGCAGTTACTCGATCCCGGGCAGTGGCTACACCTTC. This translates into CASSYSIPGSGYTF.

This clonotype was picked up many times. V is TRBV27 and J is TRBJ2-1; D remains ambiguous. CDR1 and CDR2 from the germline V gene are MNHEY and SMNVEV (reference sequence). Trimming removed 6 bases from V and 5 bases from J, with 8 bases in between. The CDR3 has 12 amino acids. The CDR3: CASSRFDNEQFF. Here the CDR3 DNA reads TGTGCCAGCAGCCGCTTCGACAATGAGCAGTTCTTC.

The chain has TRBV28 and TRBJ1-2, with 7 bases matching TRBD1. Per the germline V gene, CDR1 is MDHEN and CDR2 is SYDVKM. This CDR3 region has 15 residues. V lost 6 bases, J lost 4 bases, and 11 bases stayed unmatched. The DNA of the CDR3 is TGTGCCAGCAGGGCCCGACAGGGCTCGTCCTATGGCTACACCTTC. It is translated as CASRARQGSSYGYTF.

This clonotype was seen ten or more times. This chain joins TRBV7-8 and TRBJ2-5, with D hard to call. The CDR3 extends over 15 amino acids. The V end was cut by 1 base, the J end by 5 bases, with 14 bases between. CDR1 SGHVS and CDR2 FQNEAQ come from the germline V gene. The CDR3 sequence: CASSLVLRAVETQYF. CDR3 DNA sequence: TGTGCCAGCAGCTTAGTTTTAAGGGCGGTTGAGACCCAGTACTTC.

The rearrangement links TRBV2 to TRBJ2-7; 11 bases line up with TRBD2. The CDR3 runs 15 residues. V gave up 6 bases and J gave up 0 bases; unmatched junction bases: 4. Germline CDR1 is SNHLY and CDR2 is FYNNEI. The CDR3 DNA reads TGTGCCAGCAGGACTAGCGGGGCCAGCTCCTACGAGCAGTACTTC. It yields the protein CASRTSGASSYEQYF.

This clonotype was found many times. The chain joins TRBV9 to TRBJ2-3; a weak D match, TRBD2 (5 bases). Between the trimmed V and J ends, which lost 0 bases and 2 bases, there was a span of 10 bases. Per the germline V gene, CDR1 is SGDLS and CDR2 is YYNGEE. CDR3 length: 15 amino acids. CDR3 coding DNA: TGTGCCAGCAGCGTAGACGGGATCGCCACAGATACGCAGTATTTT. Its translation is CASSVDGIATDTQYF. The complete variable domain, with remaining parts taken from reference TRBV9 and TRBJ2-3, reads DSGVTQTPKHLITATGQRVTLRCSPRSGDLSVYWYQQSLDQGLQFLIQYYNGEERAKGNILERFSAQQFPDLHSELNLSSLELGDSALYFCASSVDGIATDTQYFGPGTRLTVL.

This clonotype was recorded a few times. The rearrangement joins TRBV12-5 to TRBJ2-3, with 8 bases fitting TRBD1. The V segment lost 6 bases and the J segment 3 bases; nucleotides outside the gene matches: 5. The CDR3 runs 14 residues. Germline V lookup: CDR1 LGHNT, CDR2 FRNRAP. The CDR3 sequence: CASGNRGITDTQYF. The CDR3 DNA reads TGTGCTAGTGGAAACAGGGGGATAACAGATACGCAGTATTTT.

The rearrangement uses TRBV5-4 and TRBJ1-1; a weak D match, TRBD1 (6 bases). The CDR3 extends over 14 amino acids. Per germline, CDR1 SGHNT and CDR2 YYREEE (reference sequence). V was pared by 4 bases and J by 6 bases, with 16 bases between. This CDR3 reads CASSLQGIEAEAFF. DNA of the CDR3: TGTGCCAGCAGCCTACAGGGTATCGAAGCTGAAGCTTTCTTT.

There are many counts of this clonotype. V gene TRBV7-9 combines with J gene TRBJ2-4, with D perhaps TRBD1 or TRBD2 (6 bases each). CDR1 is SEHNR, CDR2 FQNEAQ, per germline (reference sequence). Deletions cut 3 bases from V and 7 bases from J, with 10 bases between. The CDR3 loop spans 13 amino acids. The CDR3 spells CASSLGGLNIQYF. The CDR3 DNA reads TGTGCCAGCAGCTTGGGGGGCTTGAACATTCAGTACTTC.

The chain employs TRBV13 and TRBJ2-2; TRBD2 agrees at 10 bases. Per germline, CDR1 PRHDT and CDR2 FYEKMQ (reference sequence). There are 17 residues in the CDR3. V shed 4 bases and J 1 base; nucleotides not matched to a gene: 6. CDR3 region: CASSSYSGRMNTGELFF. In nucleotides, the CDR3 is TGTGCCAGCAGCTCCTATAGCGGGAGGATGAACACCGGGGAGCTGTTTTTT. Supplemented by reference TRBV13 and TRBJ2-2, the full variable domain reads AAGVIQSPRHLIKEKRETATLKCYPIPRHDTVYWYQQGPGQDPQFLISFYEKMQSDKGSIPDRFSAQQFSDYHSELNMSSLELGDSALYFCASSSYSGRMNTGELFFGEGSRLTVL.

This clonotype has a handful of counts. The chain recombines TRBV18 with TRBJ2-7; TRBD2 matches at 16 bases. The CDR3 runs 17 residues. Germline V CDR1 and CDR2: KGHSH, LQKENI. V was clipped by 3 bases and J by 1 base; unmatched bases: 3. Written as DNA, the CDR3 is TGTGCCAGCTCACCGGGACTAGCGGGAGGGATATCCTACGAGCAGTACTTC. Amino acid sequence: CASSPGLAGGISYEQYF.

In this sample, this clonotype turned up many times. The DNA for the CDR3 is TGTGCCAGCAGTTTGGACTATCACCGCGAGCAGTACTTC. Protein product: CASSLDYHREQYF. V usage is TRBV12-3 or TRBV12-4 and J usage is TRBJ2-7; D is possibly TRBD2 (6 bases). V lost 3 bases, J lost 6 bases, and 12 bases lay in between. The CDR3 has 13 residues.